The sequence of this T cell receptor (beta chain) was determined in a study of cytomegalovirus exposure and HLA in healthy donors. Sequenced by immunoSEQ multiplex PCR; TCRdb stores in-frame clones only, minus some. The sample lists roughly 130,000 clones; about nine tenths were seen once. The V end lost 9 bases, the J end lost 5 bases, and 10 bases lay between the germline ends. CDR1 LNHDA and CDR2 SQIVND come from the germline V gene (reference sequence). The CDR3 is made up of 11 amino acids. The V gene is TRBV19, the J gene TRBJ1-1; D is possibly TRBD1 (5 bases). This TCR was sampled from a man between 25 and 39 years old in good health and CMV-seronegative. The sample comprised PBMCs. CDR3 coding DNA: TGTGCCAGCCAGGGTCAAACTGAAGCTTTCTTT. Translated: CASQGQTEAFF.